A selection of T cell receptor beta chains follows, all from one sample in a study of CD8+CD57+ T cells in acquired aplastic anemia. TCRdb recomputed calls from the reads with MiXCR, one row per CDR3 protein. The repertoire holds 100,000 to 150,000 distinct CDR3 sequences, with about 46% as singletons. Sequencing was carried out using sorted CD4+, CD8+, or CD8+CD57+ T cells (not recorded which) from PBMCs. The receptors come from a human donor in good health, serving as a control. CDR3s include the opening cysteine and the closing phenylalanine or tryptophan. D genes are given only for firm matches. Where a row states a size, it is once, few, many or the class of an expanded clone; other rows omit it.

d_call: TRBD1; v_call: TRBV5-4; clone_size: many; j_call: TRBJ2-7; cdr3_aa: CASSSALSRGTVNEQYF; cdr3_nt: TGTGCCAGCAGCTCTGCTTTATCACGTGGGACAGTCAACGAGCAGTACTTC
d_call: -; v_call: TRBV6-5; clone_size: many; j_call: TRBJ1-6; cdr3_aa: CASSYSRAGSNSPLHF; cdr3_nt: TGTGCCAGCAGTTACTCGAGGGCAGGGAGTAATTCACCCCTCCACTTT
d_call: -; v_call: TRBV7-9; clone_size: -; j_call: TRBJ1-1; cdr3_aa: CASSPQSYTEAFF; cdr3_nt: TGTGCCAGCAGCCCCCAGTCCTACACTGAAGCTTTCTTT
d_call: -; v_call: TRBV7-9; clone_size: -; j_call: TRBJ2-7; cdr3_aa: CASSKRDGLSYEQYF; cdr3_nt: TGTGCCAGCAGCAAACGGGACGGACTTTCCTACGAGCAGTACTTC
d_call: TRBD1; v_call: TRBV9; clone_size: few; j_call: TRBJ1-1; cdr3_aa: CASSPRDRDTEAFF; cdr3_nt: TGTGCCAGCAGCCCCCGGGACAGGGACACTGAAGCTTTCTTT
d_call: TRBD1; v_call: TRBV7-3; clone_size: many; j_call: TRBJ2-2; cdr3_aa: CASSSGQGPGELFF; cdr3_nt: TGTGCCAGCAGCTCGGGACAGGGCCCCGGGGAGCTGTTTTTT
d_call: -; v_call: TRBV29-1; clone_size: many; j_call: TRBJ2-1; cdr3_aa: CSVEQANEQFF; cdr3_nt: TGCAGCGTTGAACAGGCTAATGAGCAGTTCTTC
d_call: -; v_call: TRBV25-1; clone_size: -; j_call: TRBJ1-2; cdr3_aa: CTSSAGRGYGYTF; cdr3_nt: TGTACCAGCAGTGCGGGACGGGGCTATGGCTACACCTTC
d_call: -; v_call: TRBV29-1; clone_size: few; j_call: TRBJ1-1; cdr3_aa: CSVLRSGTEAFF; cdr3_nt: TGCAGCGTTCTCCGGTCTGGCACTGAAGCTTTCTTT
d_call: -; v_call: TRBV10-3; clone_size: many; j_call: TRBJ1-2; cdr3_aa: CAISEEGVLRNYGYTF; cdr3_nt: TGTGCCATCAGTGAGGAAGGGGTCCTCCGGAACTATGGCTACACCTTC